In this sample, the clone carrying this T cell receptor beta chain turned up once. Its antigen is undetermined. This sample was taken from a study of shared clonotypes between healthy human individuals. Study results and caveats: Some clonotypes were shared by all four sorted-subset donors, while others were not shared. The non-shared ones had lower generation probabilities than the shared ones.

Libraries were prepared by immunoSEQ multiplex PCR; TCRdb keeps only in-frame clonotypes and omits some of them. Altogether some 1.5 million clones are present, 96% being singletons, with the ten largest covering roughly 1.1%. The CDR3 spans 14 residues. The ends lost 8 bases at V and 4 bases at J; junction bases unmatched: 8. CDR1 SNHLY and CDR2 FYNNEI come from the germline V gene. The clonotype comes from a man between 25 and 39 years old in good health. Sequenced material: naive CD4+ T cells sorted from blood. The subset denotes: CD45RA+ positively selected. V gene TRBV2 combines with J gene TRBJ1-1; TRBD1 aligns across 9 bases. CDR3 in DNA: TGTGCCAGCGGAGGACAGGGGACAGGCACTGAAGCTTTCTTT. As protein: CASGGQGTGTEAFF. The full variable domain, in which reference TRBV2 and TRBJ1-1 provide the parts outside the CDR3, is EPEVTQTPSHQVTQMGQEVILRCVPISNHLYFYWYRQILGQKVEFLVSFYNNEISEKSEIFDDQFSVERPDGSNFTLKIRSTKLEDSAMYFCASGGQGTGTEAFFGQGTRLTVV.